This T cell receptor (beta chain) stems from a study of cytomegalovirus exposure and HLA in healthy donors. On the study more broadly: T cells numbering around 170 million yielded roughly 120 million unique TCR beta sequences in an earlier analysis.

With 5 bases removed from V and 5 bases from J, the gap between germline ends came to 13 bases. The CDR3 contains 14 residues. The germline gives CDR1 PRHDT, CDR2 FYEKMQ (reference sequence). The primer mix had 60 Vbeta and 13 Jbeta primers. The data were produced by immunoSEQ multiplex PCR, yet TCRdb's version contains in-frame clones alone and is incomplete. The sample lists over 100,000 clones, approximately 82% occurring once. This TCR came from a man younger than 45 in good health and CMV-seropositive. The V and J genes are TRBV13 and TRBJ2-4; D is perhaps TRBD1 (8 bases). Sequences were obtained from PBMCs. CDR3 protein: CASSDTGGENIQYF. The CDR3 nucleotides are TGTGCCAGCAGCGATACAGGGGGGGAAAACATTCAGTACTTC. The full variable domain, with the rest looked up from reference TRBV13 and TRBJ2-4, is AAGVIQSPRHLIKEKRETATLKCYPIPRHDTVYWYQQGPGQDPQFLISFYEKMQSDKGSIPDRFSAQQFSDYHSELNMSSLELGDSALYFCASSDTGGENIQYFGAGTRLSVL.